This T cell receptor (beta chain) was identified during a study of cytomegalovirus exposure and HLA in healthy donors. Study observations and caveats: Only CMV serostatus was available as immune exposure information.

Of note for this clone: What it recognizes is unknown.

The germline gives CDR1 SGDLS, CDR2 YYNGEE. V lost 0 bases to trimming and J lost 8 bases; unmatched junction nucleotides: 13. The CDR3 sequence is 17 residues long. The study ran its PCR with 60 Vbeta and 13 Jbeta primers. Data came from immunoSEQ multiplex PCR; TCRdb stores just in-frame clones and leaves some out. The repertoire holds roughly 110,000 clones, around 67% seen once, with 14% in the top ten. The sample was PBMCs. This chain uses TRBV9 with TRBJ1-4; 7 positions agree with TRBD1. This receptor was taken from a woman in her thirties or forties in good health and CMV-seropositive. The CDR3 sequence is CASSVAAGQAGREKLFF. In DNA form, the CDR3 reads TGTGCCAGCAGCGTAGCGGCTGGACAGGCTGGTAGGGAAAAACTGTTTTTT.